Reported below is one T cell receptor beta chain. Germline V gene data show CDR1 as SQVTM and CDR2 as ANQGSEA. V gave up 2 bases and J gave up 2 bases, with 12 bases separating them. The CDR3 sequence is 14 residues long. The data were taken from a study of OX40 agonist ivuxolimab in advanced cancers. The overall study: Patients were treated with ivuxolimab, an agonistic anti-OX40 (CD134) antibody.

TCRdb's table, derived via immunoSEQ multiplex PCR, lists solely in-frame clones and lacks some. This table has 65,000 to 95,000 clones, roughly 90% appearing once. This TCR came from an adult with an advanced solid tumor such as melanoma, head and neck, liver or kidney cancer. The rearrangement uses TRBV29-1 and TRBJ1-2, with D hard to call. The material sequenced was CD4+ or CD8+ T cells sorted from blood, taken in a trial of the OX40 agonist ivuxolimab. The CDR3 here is CSVELAGGNYGYTF. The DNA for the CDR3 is TGCAGCGTTGAACTCGCGGGTGGGAACTATGGCTACACCTTC.